This TCR beta chain was identified in a study of identical twins. MiXCR, run by TCRdb on the 5' RACE reads, gives a single entry per CDR3 protein. The data contain just over 450,000 distinct CDR3 sequences, about 14% of them singletons. This clonotype was counted a few times. Healthy Caucasians provided all donations. The same sample was also used in a study of yellow fever vaccine responses in identical twins.

The sequencing sample was made of CD4+ T cells sorted from blood. The clonotype was recovered from a woman younger than 35 in good health.

CDR3 region: CASAFPGGRYEQYF. In DNA form, the CDR3 reads TGTGCCAGCGCGTTCCCCGGGGGACGGTACGAGCAGTACTTC. This rearrangement joins TRBV28 to TRBJ2-7; TRBD2 might be the D (6 bases). Trimming stripped 8 bases from V and 4 bases from J, with 18 bases between. This CDR3 has 14 residues. Germline lookup yields CDR1 MDHEN and CDR2 SYDVKM. Full variable domain (rest looked up from reference TRBV28 and TRBJ2-7): DVKVTQSSRYLVKRTGEKVFLECVQDMDHENMFWYRQDPGLGLRLIYFSYDVKMKEKGDIPEGYSVSREKKERFSLILESASTNQTSMYLCASAFPGGRYEQYFGPGTRLTVT.